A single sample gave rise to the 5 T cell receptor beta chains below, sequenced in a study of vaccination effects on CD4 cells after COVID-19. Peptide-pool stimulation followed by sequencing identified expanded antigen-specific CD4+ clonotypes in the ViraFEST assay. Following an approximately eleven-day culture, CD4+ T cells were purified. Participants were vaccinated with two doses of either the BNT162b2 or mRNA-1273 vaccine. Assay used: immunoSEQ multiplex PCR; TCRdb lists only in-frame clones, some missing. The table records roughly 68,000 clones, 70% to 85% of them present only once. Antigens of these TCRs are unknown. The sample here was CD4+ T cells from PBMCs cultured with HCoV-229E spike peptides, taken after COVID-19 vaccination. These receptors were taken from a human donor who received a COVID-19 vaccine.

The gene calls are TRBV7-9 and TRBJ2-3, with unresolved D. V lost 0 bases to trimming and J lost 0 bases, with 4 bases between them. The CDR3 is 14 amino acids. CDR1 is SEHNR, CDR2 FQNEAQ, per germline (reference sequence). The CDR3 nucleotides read TGTGCCAGCAGCTTAGCGGGGAGCACAGATACGCAGTATTTT. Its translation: CASSLAGSTDTQYF.

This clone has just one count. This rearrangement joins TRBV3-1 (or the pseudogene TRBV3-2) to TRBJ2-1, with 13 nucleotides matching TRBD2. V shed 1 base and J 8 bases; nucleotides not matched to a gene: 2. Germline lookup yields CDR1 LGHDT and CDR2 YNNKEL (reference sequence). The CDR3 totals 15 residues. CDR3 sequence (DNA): TGTGCCAGCAGCCAAGGACTAGCGGGGGGCTATGAGCAGTTCTTC. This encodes CASSQGLAGGYEQFF.

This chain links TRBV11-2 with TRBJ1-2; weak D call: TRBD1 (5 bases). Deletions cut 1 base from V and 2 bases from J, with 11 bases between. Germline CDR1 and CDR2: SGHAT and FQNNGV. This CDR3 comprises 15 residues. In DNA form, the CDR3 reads TGTGCCAGCAGCTTAGTGCCACAGGAAAACTATGGCTACACCTTC. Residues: CASSLVPQENYGYTF.

CDR3 in DNA: TGTGCCAGCAGCTTTACTAGCGGGGACACAGATACGCAGTATTTT. Translated, it gives CASSFTSGDTDTQYF. The chain carries TRBV7-2 and TRBJ2-3; 10 nucleotides align to TRBD2. From germline, CDR1 is SGHTA and CDR2 FQGNSA. The V gene end was trimmed by 3 bases and the J gene end by 2 bases; junction bases not matched to a gene: 2. The CDR3 sequence is 15 residues long.

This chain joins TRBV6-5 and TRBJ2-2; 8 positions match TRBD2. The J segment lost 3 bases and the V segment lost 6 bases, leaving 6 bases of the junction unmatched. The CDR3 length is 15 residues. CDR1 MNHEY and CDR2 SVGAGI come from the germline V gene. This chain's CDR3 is CASSAGLVYTGELFF. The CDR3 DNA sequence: TGTGCCAGCAGCGCGGGACTAGTTTACACCGGGGAGCTGTTTTTT.